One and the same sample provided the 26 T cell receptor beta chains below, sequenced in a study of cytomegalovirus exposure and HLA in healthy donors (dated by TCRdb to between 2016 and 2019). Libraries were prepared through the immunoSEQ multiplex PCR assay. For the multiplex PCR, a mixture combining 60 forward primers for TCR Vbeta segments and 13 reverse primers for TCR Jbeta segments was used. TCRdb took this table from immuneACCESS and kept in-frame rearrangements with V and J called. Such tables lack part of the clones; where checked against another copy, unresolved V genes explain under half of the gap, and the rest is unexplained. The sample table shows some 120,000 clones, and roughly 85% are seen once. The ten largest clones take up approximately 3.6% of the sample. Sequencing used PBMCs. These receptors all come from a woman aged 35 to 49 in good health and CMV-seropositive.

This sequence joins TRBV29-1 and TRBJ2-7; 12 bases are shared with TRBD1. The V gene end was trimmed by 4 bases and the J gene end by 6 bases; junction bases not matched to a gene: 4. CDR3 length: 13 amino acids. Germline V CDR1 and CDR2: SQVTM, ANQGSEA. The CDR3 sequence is CSVGGQGASEQYF. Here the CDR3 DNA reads TGCAGCGTTGGGGGACAGGGGGCTTCCGAGCAGTACTTC.

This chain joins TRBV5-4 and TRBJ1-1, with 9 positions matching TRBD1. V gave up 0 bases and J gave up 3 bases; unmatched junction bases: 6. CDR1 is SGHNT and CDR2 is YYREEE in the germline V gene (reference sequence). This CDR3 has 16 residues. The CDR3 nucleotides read TGTGCCAGCAGCTTGGGGGGACAGGGAATGGACACTGAAGCTTTCTTT. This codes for CASSLGGQGMDTEAFF.

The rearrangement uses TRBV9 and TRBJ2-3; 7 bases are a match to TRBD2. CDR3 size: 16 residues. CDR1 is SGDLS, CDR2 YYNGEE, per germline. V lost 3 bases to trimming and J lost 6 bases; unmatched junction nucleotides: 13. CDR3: CASSEGRGGGQDTQYF. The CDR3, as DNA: TGTGCCAGCAGCGAGGGGAGGGGTGGTGGTCAGGATACGCAGTATTTT.

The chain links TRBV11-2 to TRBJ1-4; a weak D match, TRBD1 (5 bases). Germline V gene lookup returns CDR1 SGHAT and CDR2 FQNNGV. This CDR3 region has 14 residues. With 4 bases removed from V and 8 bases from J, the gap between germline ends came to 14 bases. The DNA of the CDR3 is TGTGCCAGCAGCTCTAGGAGTACAGGAGAAAAACTGTTTTTT. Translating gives CASSSRSTGEKLFF.

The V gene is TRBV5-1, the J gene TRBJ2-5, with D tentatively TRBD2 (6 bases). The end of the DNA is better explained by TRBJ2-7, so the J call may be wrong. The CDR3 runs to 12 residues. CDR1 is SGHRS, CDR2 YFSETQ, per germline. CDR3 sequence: CASSREGGEQYF. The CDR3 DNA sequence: TGCGCCAGCAGTCGCGAGGGAGGCGAGCAGTACTTC.

CDR3 amino acids: CASRLGRLGQNYLYGYTF. CDR3 in DNA: TGTGCAAGTCGCTTAGGCCGCCTTGGACAGAACTACCTCTATGGCTACACCTTC. The chain joins TRBV12-2 to TRBJ1-2; the table's D call, TRBD1, was not checked against the DNA. TRBV12-2 is recorded as a pseudogene. The CDR3 loop spans 18 amino acids.

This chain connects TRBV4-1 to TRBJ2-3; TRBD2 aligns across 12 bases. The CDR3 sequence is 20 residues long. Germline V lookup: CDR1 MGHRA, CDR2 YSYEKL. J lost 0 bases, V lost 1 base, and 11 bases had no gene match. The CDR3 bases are TGCGCCAGCAGCCAAGGAGGGTCCAGGGGGACTAGCGGGAGCACAGATACGCAGTATTTT. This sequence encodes CASSQGGSRGTSGSTDTQYF.

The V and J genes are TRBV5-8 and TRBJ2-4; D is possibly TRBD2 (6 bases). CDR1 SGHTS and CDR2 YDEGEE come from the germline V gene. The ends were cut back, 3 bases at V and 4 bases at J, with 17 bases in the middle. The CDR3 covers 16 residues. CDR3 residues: CASSSRDFWPKNIQYF. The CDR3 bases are TGTGCCAGCAGCTCCAGGGACTTCTGGCCAAAAAACATTCAGTACTTC.

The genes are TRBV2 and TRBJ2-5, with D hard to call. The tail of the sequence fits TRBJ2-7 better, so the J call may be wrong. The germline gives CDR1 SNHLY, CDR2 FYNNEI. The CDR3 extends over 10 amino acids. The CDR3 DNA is TGTGCCAGCAGTGGCTACGAGCAGTACTTC. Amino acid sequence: CASSGYEQYF.

The CDR3 bases are TGTGCCAGCAGTCTTACAGGGGGACTGGGTGGGCAGTACTTC. As protein: CASSLTGGLGGQYF. The chain joins TRBV28 to TRBJ2-7, with 8 bases identical to TRBD1. CDR1 and CDR2 from the germline V gene are MDHEN and SYDVKM. The CDR3 sequence is 14 residues long. Trimming removed 5 bases from V and 9 bases from J; junction bases left unmatched: 12. Full variable domain (remainder filled in from reference TRBV28 and TRBJ2-7): DVKVTQSSRYLVKRTGEKVFLECVQDMDHENMFWYRQDPGLGLRLIYFSYDVKMKEKGDIPEGYSVSREKKERFSLILESASTNQTSMYLCASSLTGGLGGQYFGPGTRLTVT.

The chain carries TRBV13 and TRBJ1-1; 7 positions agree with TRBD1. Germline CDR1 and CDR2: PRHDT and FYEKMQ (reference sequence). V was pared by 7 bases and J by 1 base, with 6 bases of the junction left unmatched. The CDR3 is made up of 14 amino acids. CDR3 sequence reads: CASIRDRANTEAFF. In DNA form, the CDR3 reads TGTGCCAGCATTCGAGACAGGGCGAACACTGAAGCTTTCTTT.

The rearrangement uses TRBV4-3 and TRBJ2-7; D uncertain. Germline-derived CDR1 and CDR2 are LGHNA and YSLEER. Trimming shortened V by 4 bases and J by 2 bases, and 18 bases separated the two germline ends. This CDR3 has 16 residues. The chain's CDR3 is CASSPTVAATTYEQYF. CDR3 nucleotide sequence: TGCGCCAGCAGCCCTACGGTTGCGGCAACGACCTACGAGCAGTACTTC.

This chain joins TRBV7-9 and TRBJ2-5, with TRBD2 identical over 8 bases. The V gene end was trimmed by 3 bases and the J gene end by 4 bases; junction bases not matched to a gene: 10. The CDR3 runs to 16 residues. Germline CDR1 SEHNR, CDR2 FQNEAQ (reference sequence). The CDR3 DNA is TGTGCCAGCAGCTTTGCTCCCGGGAGGGCCGTAGAGACCCAGTACTTC. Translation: CASSFAPGRAVETQYF.

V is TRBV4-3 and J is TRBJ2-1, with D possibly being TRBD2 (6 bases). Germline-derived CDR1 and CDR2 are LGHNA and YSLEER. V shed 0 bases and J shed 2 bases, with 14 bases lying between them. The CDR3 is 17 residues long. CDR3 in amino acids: CASSQDGVGGPYNEQFF. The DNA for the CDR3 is TGCGCCAGCAGCCAAGATGGCGTGGGAGGTCCCTACAATGAGCAGTTCTTC.

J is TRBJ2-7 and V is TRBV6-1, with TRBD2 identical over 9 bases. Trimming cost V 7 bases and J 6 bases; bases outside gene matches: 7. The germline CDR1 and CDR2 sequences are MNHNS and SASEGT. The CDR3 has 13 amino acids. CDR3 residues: CASKPSGNSEQYF. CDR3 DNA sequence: TGTGCCAGCAAACCTAGCGGGAATTCCGAGCAGTACTTC.

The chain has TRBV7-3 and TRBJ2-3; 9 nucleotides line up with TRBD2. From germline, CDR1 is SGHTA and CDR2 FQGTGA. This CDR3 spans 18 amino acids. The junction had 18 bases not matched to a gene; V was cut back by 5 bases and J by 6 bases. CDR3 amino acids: CASSPQGGLAGWGDTQYF. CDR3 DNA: TGTGCCAGCAGCCCACAAGGGGGGCTAGCGGGATGGGGGGATACGCAGTATTTT.

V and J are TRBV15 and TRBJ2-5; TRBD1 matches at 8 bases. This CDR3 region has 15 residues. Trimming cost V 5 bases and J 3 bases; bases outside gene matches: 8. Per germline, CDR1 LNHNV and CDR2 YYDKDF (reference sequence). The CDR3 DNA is TGTGCCACCAGCCTGACAGGGGACAGAGAAGAGACCCAGTACTTC. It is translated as CATSLTGDREETQYF.

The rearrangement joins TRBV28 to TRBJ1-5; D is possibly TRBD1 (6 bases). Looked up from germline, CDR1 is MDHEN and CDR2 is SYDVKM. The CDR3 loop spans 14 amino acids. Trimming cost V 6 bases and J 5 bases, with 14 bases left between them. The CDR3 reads CASSQPGQYQPQHF. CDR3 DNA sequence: TGTGCCAGCAGCCAACCGGGACAATATCAGCCCCAGCATTTT.

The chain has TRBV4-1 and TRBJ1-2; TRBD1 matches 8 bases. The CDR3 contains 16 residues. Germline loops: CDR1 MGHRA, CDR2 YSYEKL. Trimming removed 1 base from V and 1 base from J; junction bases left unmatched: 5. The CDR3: CASSQVGTGSNYGYTF. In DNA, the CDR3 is TGCGCCAGCAGCCAAGTCGGGACAGGTAGTAACTATGGCTACACCTTC.

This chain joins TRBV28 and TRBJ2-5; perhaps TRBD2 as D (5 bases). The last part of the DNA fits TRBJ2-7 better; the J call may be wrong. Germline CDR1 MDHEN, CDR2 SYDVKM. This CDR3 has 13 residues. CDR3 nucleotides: TGTGCCAGCAGTTTCTTTCGGGGATACGAGCAGTACTTC. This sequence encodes CASSFFRGYEQYF.

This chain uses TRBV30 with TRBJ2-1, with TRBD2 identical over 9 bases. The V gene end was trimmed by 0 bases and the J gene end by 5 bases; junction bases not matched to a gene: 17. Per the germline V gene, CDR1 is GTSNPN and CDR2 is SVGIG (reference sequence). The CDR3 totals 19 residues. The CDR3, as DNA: TGTGCCTGGAGTGTTCGGCTAGCGGGATGGGGTACGACCAACAATGAGCAGTTCTTC. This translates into CAWSVRLAGWGTTNNEQFF.

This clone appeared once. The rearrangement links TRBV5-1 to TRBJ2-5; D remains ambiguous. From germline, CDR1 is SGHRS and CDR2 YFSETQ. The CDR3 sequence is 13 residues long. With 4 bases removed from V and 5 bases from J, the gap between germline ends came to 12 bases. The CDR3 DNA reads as TGCGCCAGCAGCCCAGGTAGTGGGGAGACCCAGTACTTC. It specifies CASSPGSGETQYF.

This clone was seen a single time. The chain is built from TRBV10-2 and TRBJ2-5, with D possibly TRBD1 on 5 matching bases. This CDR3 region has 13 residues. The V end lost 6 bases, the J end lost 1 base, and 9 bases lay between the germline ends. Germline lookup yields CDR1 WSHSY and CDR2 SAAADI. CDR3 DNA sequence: TGCGCCAGCAGAGACAGACCCCAAGAGACCCAGTACTTC. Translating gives CASRDRPQETQYF.

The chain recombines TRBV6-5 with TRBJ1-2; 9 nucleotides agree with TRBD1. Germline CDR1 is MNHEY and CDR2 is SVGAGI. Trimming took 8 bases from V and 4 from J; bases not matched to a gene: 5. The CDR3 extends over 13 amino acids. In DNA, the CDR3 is TGTGCCAGCGGACAGGGGACCCTCTATGGCTACACCTTC. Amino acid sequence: CASGQGTLYGYTF.

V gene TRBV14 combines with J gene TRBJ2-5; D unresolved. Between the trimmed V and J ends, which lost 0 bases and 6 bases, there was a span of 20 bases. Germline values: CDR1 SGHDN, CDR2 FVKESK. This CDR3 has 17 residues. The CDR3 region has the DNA TGTGCCAGCAGCCAAGATCGGATCCAGAAACAGACACAGACCCAGTACTTC. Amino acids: CASSQDRIQKQTQTQYF.

CDR3 protein: CASSRSVGSGYNEQFF. The CDR3, as DNA: TGCGCCAGCAGCCGTTCCGTGGGGAGCGGGTACAATGAGCAGTTCTTC. This rearrangement joins TRBV4-3 to TRBJ2-1; tentative D call: TRBD2 (6 bases). The V and J ends lost 4 bases and 4 bases respectively, with 17 bases between them. This CDR3 has 16 residues. Germline loops: CDR1 LGHNA, CDR2 YSLEER.